At least ten counts were recorded for the clone carrying this TCR beta chain. Its antigen remains unidentified. The source of the sample is a study of CD8 T cells in ankylosing spondylitis. Study-level points and caveats: Reactive arthritis synovial fluid and blood previously showed some of these motif variants. As reported, disease-linked clones showed significant enrichment in matched ankylosing spondylitis synovial fluid. Blood of patients with ankylosing spondylitis appeared to be characterized by a TCR beta motif of eight highly homologous variants.

By quantitative 5'-RACE with molecular barcodes, the TCR beta libraries were made. TCRdb ran MiXCR on the 5' RACE reads and lists one entry per CDR3 protein. Seen here are about 310,000 distinct CDR3 sequences, less than 25% observed once, and the top ten hold 3.5% to 4.5%. This CDR3 has 13 residues. Trimming took 4 bases from V and 6 from J, leaving 16 bases between them. Germline V CDR1 and CDR2: SQVTM, ANQGSEA. Input material: blood, either unsorted or a sorted T cell fraction (not recorded which). The V and J genes are TRBV29-1 and TRBJ2-7, with TRBD1 as a possible D gene (5 bases). The receptor comes from a female donor with ankylosing spondylitis or in good health (not recorded which). The CDR3 DNA reads as TGCAGCGTTGCGGGTCAGGGTAGTTTCGAGCAGTACTTC. Translated: CSVAGQGSFEQYF.